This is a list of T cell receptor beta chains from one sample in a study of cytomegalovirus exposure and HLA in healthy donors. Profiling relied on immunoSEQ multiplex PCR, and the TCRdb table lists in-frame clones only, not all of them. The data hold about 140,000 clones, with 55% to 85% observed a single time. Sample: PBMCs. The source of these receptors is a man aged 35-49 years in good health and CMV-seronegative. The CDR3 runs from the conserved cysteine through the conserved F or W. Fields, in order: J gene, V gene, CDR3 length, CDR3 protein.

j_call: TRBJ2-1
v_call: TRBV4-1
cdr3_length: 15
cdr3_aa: CASSQVRLAGGEQFF

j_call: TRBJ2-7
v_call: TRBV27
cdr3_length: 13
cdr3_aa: CASSSSGRGEQYF

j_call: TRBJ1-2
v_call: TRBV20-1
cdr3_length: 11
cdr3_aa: CSAIVNYGYTF

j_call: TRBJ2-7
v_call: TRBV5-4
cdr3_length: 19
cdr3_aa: CASSPTGVQMTSGFYEQYF

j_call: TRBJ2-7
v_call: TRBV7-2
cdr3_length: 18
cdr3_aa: CASSLVAMGTGYDYEQYF

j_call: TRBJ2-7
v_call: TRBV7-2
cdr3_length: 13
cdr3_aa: CASSFRTVGEQYF

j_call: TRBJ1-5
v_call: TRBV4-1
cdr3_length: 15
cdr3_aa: CASSQTRGLYQPQNF

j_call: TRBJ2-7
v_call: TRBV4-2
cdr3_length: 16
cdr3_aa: CASSHTTSGSSYEQYF

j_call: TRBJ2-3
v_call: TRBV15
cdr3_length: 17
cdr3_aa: CATSSWTSGSRTDTQYF

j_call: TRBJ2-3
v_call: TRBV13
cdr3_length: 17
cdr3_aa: CASSLASTSSASDTQYF

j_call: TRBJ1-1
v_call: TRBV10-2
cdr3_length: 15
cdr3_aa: CASSESAGGYTEAFF

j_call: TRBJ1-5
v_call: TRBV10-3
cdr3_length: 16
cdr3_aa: CAISESPGYSNQPQHF

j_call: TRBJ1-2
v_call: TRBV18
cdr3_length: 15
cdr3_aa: CASSPGFRQGKGYTF

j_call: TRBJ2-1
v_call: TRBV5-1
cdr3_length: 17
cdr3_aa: CASSLGLAGSIDNEQFF

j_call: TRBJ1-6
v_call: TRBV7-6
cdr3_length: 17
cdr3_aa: CASSLGFGQGLPSPLHF

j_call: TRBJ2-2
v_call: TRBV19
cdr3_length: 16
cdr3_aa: CASKPGGAWDTGELFF

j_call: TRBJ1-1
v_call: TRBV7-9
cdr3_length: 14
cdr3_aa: CASSFRDIGTEAFF

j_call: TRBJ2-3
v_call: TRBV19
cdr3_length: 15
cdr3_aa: CASSPMAGATDTQYF

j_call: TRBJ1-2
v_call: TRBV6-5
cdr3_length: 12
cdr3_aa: CASSKQNYGYTF

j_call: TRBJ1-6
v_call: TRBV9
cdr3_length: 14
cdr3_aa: CASSSGSYNSPLHF

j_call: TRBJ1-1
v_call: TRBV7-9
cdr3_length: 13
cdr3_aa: CASSRTGGTEAFF

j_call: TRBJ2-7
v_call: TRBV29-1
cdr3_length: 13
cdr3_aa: CSVGGQEPYEQYF

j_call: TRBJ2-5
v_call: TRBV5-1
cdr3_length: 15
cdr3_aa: CASSLGLAAQETQYF

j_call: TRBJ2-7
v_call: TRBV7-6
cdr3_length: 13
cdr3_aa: CASSLTPTYEQYF

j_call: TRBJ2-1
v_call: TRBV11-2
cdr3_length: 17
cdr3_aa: CASSPPGRNIQYNEQFF

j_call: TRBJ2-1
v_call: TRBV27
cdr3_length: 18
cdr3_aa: CASSPRVMASGTRGEQFF

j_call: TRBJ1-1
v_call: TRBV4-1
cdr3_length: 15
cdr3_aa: CASSPQRGINIEAFF

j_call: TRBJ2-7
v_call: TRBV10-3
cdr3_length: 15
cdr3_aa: CAISEGRVPSYEQYF

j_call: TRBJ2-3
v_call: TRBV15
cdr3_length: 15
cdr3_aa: CATSSYTWGQDTQYF

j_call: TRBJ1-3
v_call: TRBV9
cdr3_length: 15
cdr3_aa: CASSARTGVGNTIYF

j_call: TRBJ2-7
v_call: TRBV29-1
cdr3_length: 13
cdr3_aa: CSVSTGGSYEQYF

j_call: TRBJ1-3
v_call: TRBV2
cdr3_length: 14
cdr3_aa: CASSEGLSGNTIYF

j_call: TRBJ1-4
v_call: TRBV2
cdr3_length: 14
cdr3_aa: CASRLTGPGEKLFF

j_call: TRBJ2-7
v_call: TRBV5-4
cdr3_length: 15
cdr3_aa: CASSLGGILTYEQYF

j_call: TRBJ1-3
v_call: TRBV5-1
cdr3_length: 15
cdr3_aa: CASSSRGGPGNTIYF

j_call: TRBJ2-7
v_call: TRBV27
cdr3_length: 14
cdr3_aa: CASSSGLATYEQYF

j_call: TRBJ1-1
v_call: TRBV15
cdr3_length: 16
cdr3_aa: CATSRAWGTMNTEAFF

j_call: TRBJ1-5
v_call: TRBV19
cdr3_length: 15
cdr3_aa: CASSIDGTGGQPQHF

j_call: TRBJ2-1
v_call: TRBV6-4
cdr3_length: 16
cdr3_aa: CASSPWTSGSYNEQFF

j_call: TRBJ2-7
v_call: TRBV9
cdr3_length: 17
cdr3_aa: CASSVGMDTIVPYEQYF

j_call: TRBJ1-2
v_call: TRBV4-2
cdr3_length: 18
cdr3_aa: CASSQGSGGHKGDYGYTF

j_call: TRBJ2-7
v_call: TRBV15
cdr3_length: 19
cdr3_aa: CATSRELGQTAGVGYEQYF